This is a list of T cell receptor beta chains from one sample in a study of OX40 agonist ivuxolimab in advanced cancers. Profiling relied on immunoSEQ multiplex PCR, and the TCRdb table lists in-frame clones only, not all of them. The data hold about 27,000 clones, with 82% observed a single time. The sequenced sample was CD4+ or CD8+ T cells sorted from blood, obtained in a trial of the OX40 agonist ivuxolimab. These receptors originate from an adult with an advanced solid tumor such as melanoma, head and neck, liver or kidney cancer. Both conserved end residues are part of each CDR3. The order of the fields is V gene, J gene, clone size, D gene, CDR3 DNA, CDR3 protein. D genes are given only for firm matches. Size is omitted from some rows. Given values are once, few, many or a class for expanded clones.

TRBV2,TRBJ2-3,-,TRBD2,TGTGCCAGCAGCCGTAAGGGGGCGGGAGGGCCGACAGATACGCAGTATTTT,CASSRKGAGGPTDTQYF
TRBV6-1,TRBJ2-5,-,TRBD2,TGTGCCAGCCTTAAACGGGAGGGCCGCGAGACCCAGTACTTC,CASLKREGRETQYF
TRBV5-6,TRBJ2-7,-,-,TGTGCCAGCAGCTTGGCGGTTGATTACGAGCAGTACTTC,CASSLAVDYEQYF
TRBV14,TRBJ2-7,-,TRBD2,TGTGCCAGCAGCCAAGCAGCGGGGGCGCTCGCCGAGCAGTACTTC,CASSQAAGALAEQYF
TRBV11-3,TRBJ1-1,few,-,TGTGCCAGCAGCTTAGGGCCGGGACCTACTGAAGCTTTCTTT,CASSLGPGPTEAFF
TRBV5-4,TRBJ2-2,-,TRBD2,TGTGCCAGCAGCCCGGAGACGGGTAGCGGGAGAAGGTGGACCGGGGAGCTGTTTTTT,CASSPETGSGRRWTGELFF
TRBV27,TRBJ2-7,-,-,TGTGCCAGCAGTTCCTCCTACGAGCAGTACTTC,CASSSSYEQYF
TRBV6-5,TRBJ2-7,-,TRBD1,TGTGCCAGCAGGGAGGACAGGGGACCCTACGAGCAGTACTTC,CASREDRGPYEQYF
TRBV4-1,TRBJ2-2,-,TRBD2,TGCGCCAGCAGCCCTCGACTAGCGGGAGTGATCACCGGGGAGCTGTTTTTT,CASSPRLAGVITGELFF
TRBV6-1,TRBJ1-4,-,-,TGTGCCAGCAGTGAAGCCCAACAGGGTAGGGGGGAAAAACTGTTTTTT,CASSEAQQGRGEKLFF
TRBV21-1,TRBJ2-2,-,-,TGTGCCAGCAGCAAAGCTGGGGTCCCGAACACCGGGGAGCTGTTTTTT,CASSKAGVPNTGELFF
TRBV27,TRBJ2-2,-,-,TGTGCCAGCAGTATGACACAGGGCACCGGGGAGCTGTTTTTT,CASSMTQGTGELFF
TRBV11-2,TRBJ1-2,-,TRBD1,TGTGCCAGCAGTCTAACAGGGGAAGCTAACTATGGCTACACCTTC,CASSLTGEANYGYTF
TRBV4-3,TRBJ1-1,few,-,TGCGCCAGCAGCCAAGATGGGGGTATGAACACTGAAGCTTTCTTT,CASSQDGGMNTEAFF
TRBV6-4,TRBJ2-5,-,-,TGTGCCAGCGGGGACGGATATTACCAAGAGACCCAGTACTTC,CASGDGYYQETQYF
TRBV15,TRBJ2-7,-,TRBD1,TGTGCCACCAGCAGGGGGACAGGGGACGAGCAGTACTTC,CATSRGTGDEQYF
TRBV28,TRBJ2-1,-,TRBD2,TGTGCCAGCAGCATCTCACTAGCGGGAGCCTACAATGAGCAGTTCTTC,CASSISLAGAYNEQFF
TRBV5-6,TRBJ2-7,-,-,TGTGCCAGCAGCTTGGCCTTAGCTAGCCACGAGCAGTACTTC,CASSLALASHEQYF
TRBV4-1,TRBJ1-5,-,-,TGCGCCAGCAGCCCGTGGCCCAGCCTCAATCAGCCCCAGCATTTT,CASSPWPSLNQPQHF
TRBV10-2,TRBJ2-2,-,-,TGCGCCAGCAGTGAGTCGTCCCCCGACGGGACCGGGGAGCTGTTTTTT,CASSESSPDGTGELFF
TRBV6-5,TRBJ2-7,-,-,TGTGCCAGCAGGCCGGGGGACTCCTACGAGCAGTACTTC,CASRPGDSYEQYF
TRBV6-6,TRBJ2-7,-,TRBD2,TGTGCCAGCAGACCTAGCGGGAGTCCTCGGGTCCACGAGCAGTACTTC,CASRPSGSPRVHEQYF
TRBV27,TRBJ2-1,once,-,TGTGCCAGCAGTTTGCTAGCCCACAATGAGCAGTTCTTC,CASSLLAHNEQFF
TRBV28,TRBJ2-7,-,-,TGTGCCAGCACCTTCGGGAGTCCCTCCTACGAGCAGTACTTC,CASTFGSPSYEQYF
TRBV10-3,TRBJ2-3,-,-,TGTGCCATCAGTGAGTCGAGGGGGACCACAGATACGCAGTATTTT,CAISESRGTTDTQYF
TRBV2,TRBJ1-2,-,-,TGTGCCAGCCGCATCCGGGACATAGTTGGACTTAACTATGGCTACACCTTC,CASRIRDIVGLNYGYTF
TRBV5-1,TRBJ2-1,-,-,TGCGCCAGCAGCTCCGGAGCTTACTACAATGAGCAGTTCTTC,CASSSGAYYNEQFF
TRBV7-2,TRBJ2-2,-,-,TGTGCCAGCAGCGCGAACACCGGGGAGCTGTTTTTT,CASSANTGELFF
TRBV10-3,TRBJ2-2,-,TRBD2,TGTGCCATCGAGCGGGAAAAAGACACCGGGGAGCTGTTTTTT,CAIEREKDTGELFF
TRBV7-9,TRBJ2-7,-,-,TGTGCCAGCAGCCCTAGAGGGAAGGTCCGAGGGGAGCAGTACTTC,CASSPRGKVRGEQYF
TRBV10-3,TRBJ1-2,few,TRBD1,TGTGTTACAGGGGCCGAGGATGGCTACACCTTC,CVTGAEDGYTF
TRBV28,TRBJ1-2,-,TRBD1,TGTGCCAGCACCCCCCCCGGGACAGCGATTAACTATGGCTACACCTTC,CASTPPGTAINYGYTF
TRBV6-5,TRBJ1-1,-,-,TGTGCCAGCAGTTCGGCGAAGAGGACTTTCTTT,CASSSAKRTFF
TRBV15,TRBJ2-3,once,-,TGTGCCACCAGCAGAGTTGTGGCAGATACGCAGTATTTT,CATSRVVADTQYF
TRBV10-3,TRBJ1-3,-,-,TGTGCCATCAGTGAGTCGTGGGGGGCTGGAAACACCATATATTTT,CAISESWGAGNTIYF
TRBV25-1,TRBJ2-7,-,TRBD1,TGTGCCAGCAGTGCCCAGGGGGACCGAGCTAGAGAGCAGTACTTC,CASSAQGDRAREQYF
TRBV21-1,TRBJ1-1,-,-,TGTGCCAGCAGCAAAGACAGGGGCGGAATTAACACTGAAGCTTTCTTT,CASSKDRGGINTEAFF
TRBV28,TRBJ2-7,-,TRBD1,TGTGCCAGCAGTTTATACAGGGGTTCATCCACCTACGAGCAGTACTTC,CASSLYRGSSTYEQYF
TRBV10-2,TRBJ1-2,-,-,TGCGCCAGCAGGGGAGGCTCCCTCTATGGCTACACCTTC,CASRGGSLYGYTF
TRBV2,TRBJ2-1,-,TRBD2,TGTGCCAGCAGTGGGACTAGCCGGGCCCATTGGGATGAGCAGTTCTTC,CASSGTSRAHWDEQFF
TRBV5-6,TRBJ2-4,few,TRBD1,TGTGCCAGCAGCCCCGCGGGACAGGGAGGCAAAAACATTCAGTACTTC,CASSPAGQGGKNIQYF
TRBV4-1,TRBJ1-1,-,TRBD1,TGCGCCAGCAGCCAAGGCCGGGACAGACTGAACACTGAAGCTTTCTTT,CASSQGRDRLNTEAFF
TRBV28,TRBJ2-1,-,TRBD2,TGTGCCAGCAGTTTTGCGGGGGGCCTTAGTGAGCAGTTCTTC,CASSFAGGLSEQFF
TRBV28,TRBJ1-2,-,-,TGTGCCAGCAGTTTGAGGGTGGGATATGGCTACACCTTC,CASSLRVGYGYTF
TRBV7-6,TRBJ2-7,-,-,TGTGCCAGCAGCTTTCAACCGGACAGTCCTGGTAACGAGCAGTACTTC,CASSFQPDSPGNEQYF
TRBV27,TRBJ2-7,-,-,TGTGCCAGCAGTTTGGACAGATCCTACGAGCAGTACTTC,CASSLDRSYEQYF
TRBV4-3,TRBJ2-7,many,TRBD1,TGCGCCAGCAGCCAATCGCAGGGGGTACCCTCCTACGAGCAGTACTTC,CASSQSQGVPSYEQYF
TRBV30,TRBJ2-7,-,-,TGTGCCTGGTTTAGGGGCAGAGAGCAGTACTTC,CAWFRGREQYF
TRBV27,TRBJ2-6,-,-,TGTGCCAGCAGTTCAATGGGAGCCTCTGGGGCCAACGTCCTGACTTTC,CASSSMGASGANVLTF
TRBV10-3,TRBJ2-7,few,-,TGTGCCATCAGTGAGTCAGAGTACCGGACCTACGAGCAGTACTTC,CAISESEYRTYEQYF
TRBV7-2,TRBJ1-1,-,-,TGTGCCAGCAGCTTAAGGCCACCCGGGCTGAACACTGAAGCTTTCTTT,CASSLRPPGLNTEAFF
TRBV27,TRBJ1-5,-,-,TGTGCCAGCAGTTTAGGGGGCCAGGGAGAGCAGCCCCAGCATTTT,CASSLGGQGEQPQHF
TRBV5-1,TRBJ2-7,-,TRBD1,TGCGCCAGCAGCCCGACAGGGGCCGTCGTATACGAGCAGTACTTC,CASSPTGAVVYEQYF
TRBV5-1,TRBJ1-5,-,TRBD1,TGCGCCAGCAGCTTGGCAGGGGGTAGCAATCAGCCCCAGCATTTT,CASSLAGGSNQPQHF
TRBV12-5,TRBJ2-3,-,-,TGTGCTAGTGGTTTAGGACGGATTTTAGATACGCAGTATTTT,CASGLGRILDTQYF
TRBV4-1,TRBJ1-4,-,-,TGCGCCAGCAGCCAGGGCTTTGGGGGGAGCTCTAATGAAAAACTGTTTTTT,CASSQGFGGSSNEKLFF
TRBV28,TRBJ1-6,-,-,TGTGCCAGCAGTTGGGCGTGGGAACGGCGTCACCCCCTCCACTTT,CASSWAWERRHPLHF
TRBV29-1,TRBJ2-1,-,TRBD2,TGCAGCGTTGTTTCGACTAGCGGCCCCTACAATGAGCAGTTCTTC,CSVVSTSGPYNEQFF